Below are 9 T cell receptor beta chains sequenced from a single sample in a study of blood T cell repertoires in COVID-19. Sequencing used immunoSEQ multiplex PCR; TCRdb keeps in-frame clones, though not all of them. The sample has over 85,000 clones, approximately 86% seen once. Specimen: peripheral blood. The source of these receptors is a man in his forties or fifties with active or convalescent COVID-19.

V and J are TRBV11-2 and TRBJ2-3, with D tentatively TRBD1 (6 bases). The V end was cut by 5 bases, the J end by 0 bases, with 12 bases between. CDR1 and CDR2 (germline): SGHAT, FQNNGV. The CDR3 consists of 15 residues. The CDR3 nucleotides read TGTGCCAGCAGCCCTGGACAGATTAGCACAGATACGCAGTATTTT. It codes for CASSPGQISTDTQYF.

The rearrangement uses TRBV6-2 or TRBV6-3 and TRBJ2-3, with a tentative D call TRBD1 (6 bases). Trimming left V 6 bases short and J 4 bases short, with 11 bases between. Germline V gives CDR1 MNHEY, CDR2 SVGEGT. The CDR3 sequence is 13 residues long. The CDR3 protein is CASSIQGPDTQYF. The DNA for the CDR3 is TGTGCCAGCAGCATACAGGGACCAGATACGCAGTATTTT.

J is TRBJ2-1 and V is TRBV6-5; 10 bases fit TRBD2. Looked up from germline, CDR1 is MNHEY and CDR2 is SVGAGI. V dropped 0 bases and J dropped 8; count of bases not matched to a gene: 4. The CDR3 length is 15 residues. Here the CDR3 reads CASSYSASGGYEQFF. For the CDR3, the DNA is TGTGCCAGCAGTTACTCGGCTAGCGGGGGTTATGAGCAGTTCTTC.

The chain joins TRBV5-8 to TRBJ2-7, with 8 bases lining up with TRBD1. The germline CDR1 and CDR2 sequences are SGHTS and YDEGEE. Trimming removed 1 base from V and 2 bases from J; junction bases left unmatched: 8. The CDR3 consists of 16 residues. In DNA form, the CDR3 reads TGTGCCAGCAGCTTGACCGGACAGGGATTTACCTACGAGCAGTACTTC. It codes for CASSLTGQGFTYEQYF.

This CDR3 reads CASSSREQETQYF. CDR3 coding DNA: TGTGCCAGCAGCTCCCGCGAGCAAGAGACCCAGTACTTC. The rearrangement links TRBV5-4 to TRBJ2-5; D gene uncertain. The V and J ends lost 3 bases and 2 bases respectively, with 8 bases between them. CDR1 is SGHNT and CDR2 is YYREEE in the germline V gene (reference sequence). This CDR3 comprises 13 residues. The full variable domain, in which reference TRBV5-4 and TRBJ2-5 provide the parts outside the CDR3, is ETGVTQSPTHLIKTRGQQVTLRCSSQSGHNTVSWYQQALGQGPQFIFQYYREEENGRGNFPPRFSGLQFPNYSSELNVNALELDDSALYLCASSSREQETQYFGPGTRLLVL.

The V gene is TRBV28, the J gene TRBJ1-2; 9 bases fit TRBD1. CDR1 and CDR2 from the germline V gene are MDHEN and SYDVKM. This CDR3 is built from 14 residues. Losses at the gene ends were 6 bases for V and 7 bases for J; bases not matched to a gene: 9. The CDR3 spells CASRAQGARSGYTF. CDR3 sequence (DNA): TGTGCCAGCAGGGCACAGGGGGCGAGGAGTGGCTACACCTTC.

This rearrangement joins TRBV28 to TRBJ2-7; 7 bases map to TRBD2. CDR3 size: 13 residues. Germline V CDR1 and CDR2: MDHEN, SYDVKM. Germline trimming cut 10 bases from V and 1 base from J; bases unmatched to any gene: 7. CDR3 region: CATPTSPSYEQYF. The CDR3 bases are TGTGCCACCCCGACTAGCCCTTCCTACGAGCAGTACTTC.

J is TRBJ2-7 and V is TRBV10-3; D unresolved. Trimming pared 6 bases from V and 1 base from J, leaving 13 bases between. Germline V gene sequence: CDR1 ENHRY, CDR2 SYGVKD. The CDR3 extends over 14 amino acids. DNA for the CDR3: TGTGCCATCAGGGCCAACCCCCAATCCTACGAGCAGTACGTC. Residues: CAIRANPQSYEQYV.

The chain combines TRBV12-3 or TRBV12-4 with TRBJ1-5; no clear D. Trimming removed 6 bases at V and 6 bases at J, with 12 bases between. The CDR3 sequence is 13 residues long. The CDR3, as DNA: TGTGCCAGCAGCCTCGGGAGAGCTCAGCCCCAGCATTTT. This gives the protein CASSLGRAQPQHF.